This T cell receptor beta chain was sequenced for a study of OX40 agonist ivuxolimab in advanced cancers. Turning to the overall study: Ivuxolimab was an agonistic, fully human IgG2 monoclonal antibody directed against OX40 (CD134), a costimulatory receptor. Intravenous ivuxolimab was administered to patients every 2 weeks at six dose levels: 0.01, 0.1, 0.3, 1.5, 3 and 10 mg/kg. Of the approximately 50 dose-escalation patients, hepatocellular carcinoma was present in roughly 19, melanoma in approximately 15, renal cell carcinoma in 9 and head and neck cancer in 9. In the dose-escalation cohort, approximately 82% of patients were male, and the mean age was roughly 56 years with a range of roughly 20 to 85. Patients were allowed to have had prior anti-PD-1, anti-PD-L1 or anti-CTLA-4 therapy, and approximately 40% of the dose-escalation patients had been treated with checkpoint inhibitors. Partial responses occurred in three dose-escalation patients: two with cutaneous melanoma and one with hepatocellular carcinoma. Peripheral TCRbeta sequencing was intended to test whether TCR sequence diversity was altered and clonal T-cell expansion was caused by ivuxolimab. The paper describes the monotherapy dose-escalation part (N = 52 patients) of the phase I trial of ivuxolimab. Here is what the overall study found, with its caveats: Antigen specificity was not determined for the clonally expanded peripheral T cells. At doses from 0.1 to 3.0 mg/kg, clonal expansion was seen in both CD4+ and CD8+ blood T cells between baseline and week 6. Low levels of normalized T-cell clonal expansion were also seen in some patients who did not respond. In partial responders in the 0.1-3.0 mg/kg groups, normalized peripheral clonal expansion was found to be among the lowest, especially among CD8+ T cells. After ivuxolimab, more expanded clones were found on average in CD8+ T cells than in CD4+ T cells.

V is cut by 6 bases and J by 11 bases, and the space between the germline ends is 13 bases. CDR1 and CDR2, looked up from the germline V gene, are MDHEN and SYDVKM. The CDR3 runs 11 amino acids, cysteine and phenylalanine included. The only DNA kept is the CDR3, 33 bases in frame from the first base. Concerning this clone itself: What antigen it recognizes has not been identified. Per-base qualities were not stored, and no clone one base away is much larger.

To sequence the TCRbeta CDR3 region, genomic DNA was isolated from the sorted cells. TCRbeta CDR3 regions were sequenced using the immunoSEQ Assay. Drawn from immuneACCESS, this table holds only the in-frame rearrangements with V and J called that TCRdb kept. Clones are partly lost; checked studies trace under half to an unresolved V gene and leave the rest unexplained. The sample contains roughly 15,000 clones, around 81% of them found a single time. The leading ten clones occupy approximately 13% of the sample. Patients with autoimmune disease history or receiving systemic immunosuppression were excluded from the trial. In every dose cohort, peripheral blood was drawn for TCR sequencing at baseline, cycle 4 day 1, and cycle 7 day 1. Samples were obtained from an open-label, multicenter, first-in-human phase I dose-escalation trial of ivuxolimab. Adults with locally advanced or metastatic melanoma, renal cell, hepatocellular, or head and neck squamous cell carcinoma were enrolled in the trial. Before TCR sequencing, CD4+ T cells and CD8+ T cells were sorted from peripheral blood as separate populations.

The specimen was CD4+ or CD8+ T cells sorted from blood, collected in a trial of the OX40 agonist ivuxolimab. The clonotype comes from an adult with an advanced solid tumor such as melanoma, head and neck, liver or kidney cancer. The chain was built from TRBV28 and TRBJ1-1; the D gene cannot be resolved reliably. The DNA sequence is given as TGTGCCAGCAGGGACGCATTTGAGGCTTTCTTT. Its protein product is CASRDAFEAFF.